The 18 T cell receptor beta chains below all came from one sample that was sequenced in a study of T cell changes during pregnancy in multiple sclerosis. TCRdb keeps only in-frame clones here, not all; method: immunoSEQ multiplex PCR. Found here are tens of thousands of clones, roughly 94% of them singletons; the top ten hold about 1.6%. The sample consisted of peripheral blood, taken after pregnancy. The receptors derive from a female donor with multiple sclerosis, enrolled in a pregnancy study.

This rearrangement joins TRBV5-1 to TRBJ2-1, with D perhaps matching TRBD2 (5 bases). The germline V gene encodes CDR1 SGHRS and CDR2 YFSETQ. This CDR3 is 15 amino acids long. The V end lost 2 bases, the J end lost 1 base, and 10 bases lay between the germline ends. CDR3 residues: CASSFVRGSYNEQFF. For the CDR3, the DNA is TGCGCCAGCAGCTTTGTACGGGGTTCCTACAATGAGCAGTTCTTC.

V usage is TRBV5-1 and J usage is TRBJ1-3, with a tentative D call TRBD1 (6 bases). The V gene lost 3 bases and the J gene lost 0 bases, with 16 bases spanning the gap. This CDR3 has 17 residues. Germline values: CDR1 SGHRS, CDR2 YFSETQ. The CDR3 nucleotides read TGCGCCAGCAGCTCGTCGGGGGGCGCTTACTCTGGAAACACCATATATTTT. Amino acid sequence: CASSSSGGAYSGNTIYF.

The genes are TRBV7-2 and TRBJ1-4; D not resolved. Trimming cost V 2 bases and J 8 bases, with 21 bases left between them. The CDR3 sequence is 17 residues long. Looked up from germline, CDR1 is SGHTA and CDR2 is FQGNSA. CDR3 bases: TGTGCCAGCAGCTTATTTGGGTCGTCGGGTACGGGGGAAAAACTGTTTTTT. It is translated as CASSLFGSSGTGEKLFF.

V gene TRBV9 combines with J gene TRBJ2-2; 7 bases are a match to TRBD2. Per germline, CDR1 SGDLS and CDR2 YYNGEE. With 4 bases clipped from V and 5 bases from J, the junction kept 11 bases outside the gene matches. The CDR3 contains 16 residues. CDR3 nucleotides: TGTGCCAGCAGCCCCCGACTAGCCCTGAGGACCGGGGAGCTGTTTTTT. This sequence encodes CASSPRLALRTGELFF.

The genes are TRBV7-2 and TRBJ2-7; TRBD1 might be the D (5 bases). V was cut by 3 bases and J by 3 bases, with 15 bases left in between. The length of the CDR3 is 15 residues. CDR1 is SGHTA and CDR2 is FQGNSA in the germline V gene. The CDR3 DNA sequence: TGTGCCAGCAGCTTGCAAGGATGGGGCGGCTACGAGCAGTACTTC. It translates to CASSLQGWGGYEQYF. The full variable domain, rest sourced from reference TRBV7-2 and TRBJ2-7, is GAGVSQSPSNKVTEKGKDVELRCDPISGHTALYWYRQSLGQGLEFLIYFQGNSAPDKSGLPSDRFSAERTGGSVSTLTIQRTQQEDSAVYLCASSLQGWGGYEQYFGPGTRLTVT.

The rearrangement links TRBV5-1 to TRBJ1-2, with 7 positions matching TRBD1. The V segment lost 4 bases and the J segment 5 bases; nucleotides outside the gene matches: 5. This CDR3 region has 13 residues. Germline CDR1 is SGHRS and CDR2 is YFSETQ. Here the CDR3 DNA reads TGCGCCAGCAGCATAGGACAGGATTATGGCTACACCTTC. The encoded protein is CASSIGQDYGYTF.

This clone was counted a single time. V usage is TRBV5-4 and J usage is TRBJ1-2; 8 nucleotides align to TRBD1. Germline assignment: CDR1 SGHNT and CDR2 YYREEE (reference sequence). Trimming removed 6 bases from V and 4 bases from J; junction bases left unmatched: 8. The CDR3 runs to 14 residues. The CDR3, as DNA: TGTGCCAGCACCACCGGACAGGGCTCCTATGGCTACACCTTC. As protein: CASTTGQGSYGYTF.

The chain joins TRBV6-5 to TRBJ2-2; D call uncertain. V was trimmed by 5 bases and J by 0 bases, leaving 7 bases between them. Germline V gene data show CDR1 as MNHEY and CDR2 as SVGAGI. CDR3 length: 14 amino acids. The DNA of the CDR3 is TGTGCCAGCAGTCCCGTTTCGAACACCGGGGAGCTGTTTTTT. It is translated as CASSPVSNTGELFF.

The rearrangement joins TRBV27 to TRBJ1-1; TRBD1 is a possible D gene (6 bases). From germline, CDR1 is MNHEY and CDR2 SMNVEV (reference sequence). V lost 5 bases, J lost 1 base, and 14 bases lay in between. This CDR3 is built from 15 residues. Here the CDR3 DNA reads TGTGCCAGCAGTGTAACGGACAGAGCGAACACTGAAGCTTTCTTT. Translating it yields CASSVTDRANTEAFF.

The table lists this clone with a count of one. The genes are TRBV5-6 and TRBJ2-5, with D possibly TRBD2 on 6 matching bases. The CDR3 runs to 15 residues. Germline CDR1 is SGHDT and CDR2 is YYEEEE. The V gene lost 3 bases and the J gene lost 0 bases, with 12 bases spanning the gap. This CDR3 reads CASSSGLGHQETQYF. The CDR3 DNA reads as TGTGCCAGCAGCTCGGGACTGGGCCACCAAGAGACCCAGTACTTC. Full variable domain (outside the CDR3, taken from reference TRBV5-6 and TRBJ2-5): DAGVTQSPTHLIKTRGQQVTLRCSPKSGHDTVSWYQQALGQGPQFIFQYYEEEERQRGNFPDRFSGHQFPNYSSELNVNALLLGDSALYLCASSSGLGHQETQYFGPGTRLLVL.

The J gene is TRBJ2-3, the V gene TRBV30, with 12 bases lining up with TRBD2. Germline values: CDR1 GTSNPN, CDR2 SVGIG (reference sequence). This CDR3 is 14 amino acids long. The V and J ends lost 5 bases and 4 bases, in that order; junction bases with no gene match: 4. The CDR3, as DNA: TGTGCCTGGGGACTAGCGGGGTCATCAGATACGCAGTATTTT. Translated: CAWGLAGSSDTQYF.

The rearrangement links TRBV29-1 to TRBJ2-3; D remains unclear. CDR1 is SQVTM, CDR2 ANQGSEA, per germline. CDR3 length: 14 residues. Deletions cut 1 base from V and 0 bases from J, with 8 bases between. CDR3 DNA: TGCAGCGTTGAAGGGAGAGCAAGCACAGATACGCAGTATTTT. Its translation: CSVEGRASTDTQYF.

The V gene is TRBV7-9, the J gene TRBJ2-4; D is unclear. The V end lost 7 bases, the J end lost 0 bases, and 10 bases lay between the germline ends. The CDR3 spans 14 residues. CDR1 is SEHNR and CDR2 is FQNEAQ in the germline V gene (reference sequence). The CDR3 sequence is CASTMPEAKNIQYF. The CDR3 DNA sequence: TGTGCCAGCACCATGCCAGAAGCCAAAAACATTCAGTACTTC. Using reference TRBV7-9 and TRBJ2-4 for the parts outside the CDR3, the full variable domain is DTGVSQNPRHKITKRGQNVTFRCDPISEHNRLYWYRQTLGQGPEFLTYFQNEAQLEKSRLLSDRFSAERPKGSFSTLEIQRTEQGDSAMYLCASTMPEAKNIQYFGAGTRLSVL.

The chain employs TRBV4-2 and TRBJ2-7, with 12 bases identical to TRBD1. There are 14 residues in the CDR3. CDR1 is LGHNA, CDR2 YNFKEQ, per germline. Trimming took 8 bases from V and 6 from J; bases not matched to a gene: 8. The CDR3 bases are TGTGCCAGCCTCCAGGGACAGGGGGCGGGCGAGCAGTACTTC. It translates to CASLQGQGAGEQYF.

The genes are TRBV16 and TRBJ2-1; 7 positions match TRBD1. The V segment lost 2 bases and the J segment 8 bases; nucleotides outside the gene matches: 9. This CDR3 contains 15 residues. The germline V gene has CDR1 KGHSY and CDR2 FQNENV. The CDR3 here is CASSQGQGVFDEQFF. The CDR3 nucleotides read TGTGCCAGCAGCCAAGGGCAGGGGGTGTTCGATGAGCAGTTCTTC.

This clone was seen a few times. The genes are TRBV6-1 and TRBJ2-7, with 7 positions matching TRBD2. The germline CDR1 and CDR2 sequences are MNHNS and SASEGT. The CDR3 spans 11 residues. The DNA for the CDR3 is TGTGCGTGTGGGGAGGGTAACGAGCAGTACTTC. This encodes CACGEGNEQYF.

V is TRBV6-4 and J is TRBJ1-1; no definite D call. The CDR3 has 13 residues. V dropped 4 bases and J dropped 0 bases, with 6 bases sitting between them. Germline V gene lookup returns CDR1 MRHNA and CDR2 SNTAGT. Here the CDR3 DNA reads TGTGCCAGCAGTGTATCGGTGAACACTGAAGCTTTCTTT. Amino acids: CASSVSVNTEAFF.

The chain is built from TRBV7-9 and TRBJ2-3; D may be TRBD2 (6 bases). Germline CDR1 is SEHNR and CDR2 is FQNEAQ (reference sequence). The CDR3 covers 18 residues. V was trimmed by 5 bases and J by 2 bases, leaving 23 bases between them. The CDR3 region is CASSLPTPAGGTTDTQYF. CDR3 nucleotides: TGTGCCAGCAGCCTTCCGACCCCTGCGGGCGGGACCACAGATACGCAGTATTTT.